A single sample gave rise to the 9 T cell receptor beta chains below, sequenced in a study of blood T cells in healthy people across ages (dated by TCRdb to between 2015 and 2016). Receptor libraries were prepared by 5' RACE. Sequencing used an Illumina HiSeq 2500. The second PCR ran for about 6 to 11 cycles and used a J-beta primer mix along with a sample-barcoded 5' primer. Clones were called with MiXCR by TCRdb after fastp trimmed the public reads at Q25, and only in-frame beta chains were retained. Each entry merges the rows of one CDR3 protein and shows their most common DNA and genes. The sample records about 630,000 distinct CDR3 sequences, under 25% of which are singletons. The top ten clones comprise roughly 3.6% of the sample. Sequencing was performed on blood. These TCRs come from a man between 65 and 80 years old in good health.

This chain links TRBV7-6 with TRBJ2-3, with a possible D match to TRBD1 (6 bases). CDR3 length equals 14 residues. CDR1 is SGHVS, CDR2 FNYEAQ, per germline. Deletions cut 1 base from V and 6 bases from J, with 11 bases between. The CDR3 DNA reads TGTGCCAGCAGCTTAGTGGACAGTGATGATACGCAGTATTTT. It codes for CASSLVDSDDTQYF.

The chain links TRBV10-3 to TRBJ2-5; D not certain. Per germline, CDR1 ENHRY and CDR2 SYGVKD. Deletions cut 8 bases from V and 5 bases from J, with 12 bases between. This CDR3 spans 12 amino acids. For the CDR3, the DNA is TGTGCCATCGCGGAACCAACGGAGACCCAGTACTTC. It specifies CAIAEPTETQYF.

This clonotype was seen more than once but under ten times. The J gene is TRBJ1-5, the V gene TRBV12-3 or TRBV12-4; TRBD1 aligns across 8 bases. The CDR3 is made up of 13 amino acids. Unmatched junction bases numbered 4, after V lost 6 bases and J lost 6 bases. The CDR3 DNA sequence: TGTGCCAGCAGCACAGGGGGAAGTCAGCCCCAGCATTTT. It yields the protein CASSTGGSQPQHF.

This rearrangement joins TRBV4-2 to TRBJ2-3, with 12 bases matching TRBD2. CDR1 is LGHNA and CDR2 is YNFKEQ in the germline V gene. Germline trimming cut 1 base from V and 0 bases from J; bases unmatched to any gene: 5. The CDR3 runs 18 residues. CDR3 in amino acids: CASSQGGLAGTSTDTQYF. In DNA form, the CDR3 reads TGTGCCAGCAGCCAAGGCGGACTAGCGGGGACTAGCACAGATACGCAGTATTTT.

This clonotype was recorded a few times. V gene TRBV20-1 combines with J gene TRBJ2-1, with TRBD2 identical over 8 bases. V was clipped by 6 bases and J by 1 base; unmatched bases: 11. The CDR3 totals 16 residues. Per germline, CDR1 DFQATT and CDR2 SNEGSKA (reference sequence). The chain's CDR3 is CSASGLAMGSYNEQFF. The CDR3 DNA is TGCAGTGCGTCAGGACTAGCAATGGGATCCTACAATGAGCAGTTCTTC.

This chain links TRBV5-1 with TRBJ2-2; TRBD2 might be the D (6 bases). Germline-derived CDR1 and CDR2 are SGHRS and YFSETQ. This CDR3 comprises 14 residues. The V and J ends lost 3 bases and 4 bases respectively, with 10 bases between them. CDR3 coding DNA: TGCGCCAGCAGCTCAGGGAGGCCCACCGGGGAGCTGTTTTTT. Encoded protein: CASSSGRPTGELFF. The full variable domain, with the rest looked up from reference TRBV5-1 and TRBJ2-2, is KAGVTQTPRYLIKTRGQQVTLSCSPISGHRSVSWYQQTPGQGLQFLFEYFSETQRNKGNFPGRFSGRQFSNSRSEMNVSTLELGDSALYLCASSSGRPTGELFFGEGSRLTVL.

This clonotype has more than one count but fewer than ten. CDR3 region: CASSFDGRSSYEQYF. The CDR3 DNA reads as TGTGCCAGCAGTTTCGACGGGAGGAGCTCCTACGAGCAGTACTTC. V and J are TRBV6-2 or TRBV6-3 and TRBJ2-7, with 7 bases identical to TRBD2. Losses at the gene ends were 4 bases for V and 0 bases for J; bases not matched to a gene: 6. CDR3 size: 15 residues. CDR1 is MNHEY, CDR2 SVGEGT, per germline.

There are many counts of this clonotype. The chain is built from TRBV14 and TRBJ2-5, with TRBD2 identical over 11 bases. V shed 0 bases, J shed 3 bases, and the junction held 6 bases outside the gene matches. This CDR3 region has 17 residues. The germline V gene has CDR1 SGHDN and CDR2 FVKESK. The CDR3 sequence is CASSQDAGTSGKETQYF. In DNA form, the CDR3 reads TGTGCCAGCAGCCAAGATGCCGGGACTAGCGGAAAAGAGACCCAGTACTTC.

The chain combines TRBV7-3 with TRBJ2-3; TRBD2 might be the D (6 bases). The CDR3 consists of 16 residues. The germline CDR1 and CDR2 sequences are SGHTA and FQGTGA. V lost 2 bases and J lost 1, with 13 bases in between. The CDR3 loop reads CASSLVAGLGTDTQYF. The CDR3, as DNA: TGTGCCAGCAGCTTAGTGGCGGGATTAGGCACAGATACGCAGTATTTT.